The 13 T cell receptor beta chains in this list originate from one sample, sequenced in a study of blood T cell repertoires in COVID-19. Some clones are missing from TCRdb's copy, which holds only in-frame ones; the method was immunoSEQ multiplex PCR. The table has 200,000 to 300,000 clones, approximately 86% seen once. Material: peripheral blood. These receptors originate from a human donor in a cohort sampled during active COVID-19.

With regard to this clone: A read error is likely, as this CDR3 ends without the conserved phenylalanine or tryptophan. Because the CDR3's place on the DNA is in doubt, the DNA is left out and the CDR3 is given as listed by TCRdb. The V and J genes are TRBV9 and TRBJ1-4; the table assigns TRBD1, which was not confirmed against the DNA. Germline lookup yields CDR1 SGDLS and CDR2 YYNGEE. The CDR3 has 13 amino acids, counting both end residues. The CDR3 reads CASSVGSLTGNNH.

This clone was seen once. V gene TRBV21-1 combines with J gene TRBJ1-1; whether TRBD1, the table's D call, matches the DNA was not checked. TRBV21-1 is labeled a pseudogene. The CDR3 length is 13 residues. In nucleotides, the CDR3 is TGTGCCAGCAGCAAAAACAGGGGCACTGAAGCTTTCTTT. Protein product: CASSKNRGTEAFF.

The chain links TRBV19 to TRBJ2-1; 8 nucleotides line up with TRBD2. In germline, CDR1 is LNHDA, CDR2 SQIVND (reference sequence). The trim removed 5 bases at V and 7 bases at J, leaving 13 bases unmatched. This CDR3 comprises 16 residues. CDR3: CASSDLAGGFRNEQFF. The CDR3 DNA reads TGTGCCAGTAGTGATCTGGCGGGAGGTTTCCGGAATGAGCAGTTCTTC.

The rearrangement uses TRBV6-1 and TRBJ2-2, with D hard to call. Germline V gene lookup returns CDR1 MNHNS and CDR2 SASEGT. This CDR3 spans 13 amino acids. V was clipped by 3 bases and J by 3 bases, with 5 bases between them. In nucleotides, the CDR3 is TGTGCCAGCAGTGACCAGGACACCGGGGAGCTGTTTTTT. Encoded protein: CASSDQDTGELFF.

This clone came up once. J is TRBJ2-6 and V is TRBV7-8, with no clear D. The CDR3 runs 18 residues. V was shortened by 0 bases and J by 0 bases, with 12 bases between the two germline ends. Looked up from germline, CDR1 is SGHVS and CDR2 is FQNEAQ. This CDR3 is CASSLAAGTYSGANVLTF. The DNA for the CDR3 is TGTGCCAGCAGCTTAGCAGCAGGAACTTACTCTGGGGCCAACGTCCTGACTTTC.

The rearrangement links TRBV6-2 or TRBV6-3 to TRBJ1-1, with 7 bases fitting TRBD1. CDR1 MNHEY and CDR2 SVGEGT come from the germline V gene. V was pared by 5 bases and J by 1 base, with 7 bases of the junction left unmatched. This CDR3 is built from 15 residues. CDR3 coding DNA: TGTGCCAGCAGTCCAGGGGGAACCCCGAACACTGAAGCTTTCTTT. Protein sequence: CASSPGGTPNTEAFF.

The V gene is TRBV4-2, the J gene TRBJ2-3, with TRBD2 matching over 9 bases. The CDR3 is made up of 16 amino acids. The V gene end was trimmed by 3 bases and the J gene end by 5 bases; junction bases not matched to a gene: 9. CDR1 and CDR2 from the germline V gene are LGHNA and YNFKEQ. CDR3 nucleotide sequence: TGTGCCAGCAGCCAGATAGCGGGGGAATTCAGAGATACGCAGTATTTT. Translated, it gives CASSQIAGEFRDTQYF.

The rearrangement joins TRBV5-6 to TRBJ1-5, with 8 bases matching TRBD1. V dropped 4 bases and J dropped 3; count of bases not matched to a gene: 9. The CDR3 totals 16 residues. Germline assignment: CDR1 SGHDT and CDR2 YYEEEE. The CDR3 region has the DNA TGTGCCAGCAGCCAGTATTTGGGACAGGTCAATCAGCCCCAGCATTTT. The encoded protein is CASSQYLGQVNQPQHF.

The CDR3 region is CASSRNRVGTEAFF. The CDR3 coding sequence is TGTGCCAGCAGCAGAAACAGGGTTGGCACTGAAGCTTTCTTT. The chain links TRBV7-2 to TRBJ1-1; possibly TRBD1 for D (6 bases). The CDR3 is 14 residues long. Trimming shortened V by 5 bases and J by 4 bases, and 14 bases separated the two germline ends. Germline values: CDR1 SGHTA, CDR2 FQGNSA.

Comments on this clone: The sample contains more than one DNA sequence encoding this CDR3. The rearrangement joins TRBV28 to TRBJ2-3; D uncertain. This CDR3 has 14 residues. Germline CDR1 and CDR2: MDHEN and SYDVKM. Deletions cut 1 base from V and 1 base from J, with 6 bases between. Here the CDR3 reads CASSLSPGTDTQYF. The CDR3 DNA sequence: TGTGCCAGCAGTTTATCCCCTGGCACAGATACGCAGTATTTT.

The chain couples TRBV12-3 or TRBV12-4 to TRBJ2-3; tentatively, D is TRBD2 (5 bases). Deletions cut 3 bases from V and 6 bases from J, with 10 bases between. The CDR3 sequence is 13 residues long. The CDR3 region has the DNA TGTGCCAGCAGTTTTGCTAGAGGGGATACGCAGTATTTT. As protein: CASSFARGDTQYF.

The CDR3 DNA follows: TGTGCCAGCAGCTTAGACCTGGGACAGGGGAATGAGCAGTTCTTC. Protein: CASSLDLGQGNEQFF. The rearrangement uses TRBV7-2 and TRBJ2-1; 10 bases match TRBD1. The germline CDR1 and CDR2 sequences are SGHTA and FQGNSA. V gave up 1 base and J gave up 7 bases; unmatched junction bases: 4. CDR3 length: 15 residues.

The chain couples TRBV15 to TRBJ2-7, with TRBD1 matching 9 bases. Germline V gene sequence: CDR1 LNHNV, CDR2 YYDKDF (reference sequence). This CDR3 is 14 amino acids long. Germline trimming cut 5 bases from V and 3 bases from J; bases unmatched to any gene: 5. CDR3 sequence: CATSPRDRVYEQYF. CDR3 nucleotide sequence: TGTGCCACCAGCCCCCGGGACAGGGTCTACGAGCAGTACTTC.